This TCR beta chain appears in the sequencing data of a study of T cell clonality in common variable immunodeficiency. Study-wide findings and caveats: T cell subpopulation sequencing would be needed to explain CVID clonality.

Both groups were predominantly of Caucasian heritage. The protocol was immunoSEQ multiplex PCR, while the TCRdb copy is restricted to in-frame clones and leaves out a portion. Recorded here are 30,000 to 35,000 clones, none singletons. This clone was observed many times. Its target is not known. The read falls 3 residues short of the CDR3 end, and the missing part is taken from the germline J gene. The CDR3 covers 14 residues. The germline CDR1 and CDR2 sequences are SQVTM and ANQGSEA. The junction had 10 bases not matched to a gene; V was cut back by 6 bases and J by 2 bases. The sample was peripheral blood mononuclear cells. The V and J genes are TRBV29-1 and TRBJ2-7; 7 nucleotides align to TRBD1. The receptor's source is a person aged 18 to 75 in good health. This chain's CDR3 is CSVLTGVSAYEQYF. Partial CDR3 DNA: TGCAGCGTCCTTACAGGGGTGTCAGCCTACGAG.